In its sample, the clone carrying this T cell receptor (delta chain) was seen a few times. The protein in TCRdb stems from a much larger clone and differs at residue 11 from this DNA's translation, likely a read error; here the protein is translated from the DNA. TCRdb reapplied CATT to the multiplex PCR reads. The sample has around 49,000 delta-chain clones, 1.9% seen once. These data are taken from a study of γδ T cells in repeated Plasmodium falciparum infection. Germline values: CDR1 GEAIGNYY, CDR2 EKD. This CDR3 is 17 amino acids long. V was pared by 0 bases and J by 0 bases, with 16 bases between. Vgamma9/Vdelta2+ and Vdelta2-negative gammadelta T cells were flow-sorted from PBMC for bulk sequencing.

This clonotype originated in a pool of human donors (malaria-infected and uninfected, not separated). The V call is TRDV2, the J call TRDJ1, with D unresolved. No J gene was available from TCRdb, and it was assigned here by a germline match of the DNA. What was sequenced was gamma-delta T cells from blood. The CDR3 loop is CACDTVSPDHDTDKLIF. For the CDR3, the DNA is TGTGCCTGTGACACCGTCTCGCCTGACCACGACACCGATAAACTCATCTTT.